A single sample gave rise to the 3 T cell receptor beta chains below, sequenced in a study of CD8+CD57+ T cells in acquired aplastic anemia. Profiling that covered TCR beta VDJ and CDR3 relied on genomic DNA as its template. TCRdb itself ran the reads through MiXCR, one entry per CDR3 protein. The table lists some 240,000 distinct CDR3 sequences, approximately 35% of them singletons. Sequencing was done on a sample of sorted CD4+, CD8+, or CD8+CD57+ T cells (not recorded which) from PBMCs. These receptors all come from a human donor in good health, serving as a control.

About this clonotype itself: At one end, the junction sequence differs from germline, possibly due to a read error. The chain joins TRBV10-2 to TRBJ1-2; possible D gene TRBD1, 5 bases. This CDR3 is built from 12 residues. Germline assignment: CDR1 WSHSY and CDR2 SAAADI. As DNA, the CDR3 is TGCGCCAGCAGTGTCAGGGACTATGGCTGCACCTTC. This encodes CASSVRDYGCTF.

Many counts were recorded for this clonotype. The CDR3 loop reads CASTLEGFYGYTF. The DNA for the CDR3 is TGTGCCAGCACCCTGGAGGGTTTCTATGGCTACACCTTC. The chain recombines TRBV6-1 with TRBJ1-2; no clear D gene. The CDR3 sequence is 13 residues long. Trimming cost V 7 bases and J 4 bases, with 13 bases left between them. The germline V gene has CDR1 MNHNS and CDR2 SASEGT.

At least ten counts were recorded for this clonotype. The chain employs TRBV15 and TRBJ1-4; 8 positions match TRBD1. V was clipped by 4 bases and J by 2 bases; unmatched bases: 3. This CDR3 spans 15 amino acids. Germline-derived CDR1 and CDR2 are LNHNV and YYDKDF (reference sequence). This CDR3 reads CATSTRTGTNEKLFF. CDR3 sequence (DNA): TGTGCCACCAGCACCCGGACAGGGACTAATGAAAAACTGTTTTTT.